This T cell receptor beta chain was sequenced for a study of CD8 T cells in ankylosing spondylitis. Study-level findings and limits: Prior work had noted some motif variants in reactive arthritis blood and synovial fluid. Ankylosing spondylitis blood appeared to carry a characteristic TCR beta motif of several highly homologous variants. Relatively rare in peripheral blood, disease-linked clones were also CD8+. Reportedly, significant enrichment of disease-linked clones occurred in matched ankylosing spondylitis synovial fluid.

Libraries of TCR beta came from quantitative 5'-RACE with molecular barcodes. TCRdb itself ran the 5' RACE reads through MiXCR, one entry per CDR3 protein. There are around 130,000 distinct CDR3 sequences in the sample; roughly 18% occur only once, and 33% lies in the top ten. With V trimmed by 0 bases and J by 4 bases, 7 bases remained unmatched. This CDR3 is 17 amino acids long. The germline gives CDR1 LGHNA, CDR2 YNFKEQ. A note on this clonotype: Its antigen is not identified.

The TCR sequence derives from a male donor with ankylosing spondylitis. Sequenced: blood, either unsorted or a sorted T cell fraction (not recorded which). The chain employs TRBV4-2 and TRBJ2-5; the match to TRBD2 covers 11 bases. The CDR3 nucleotides are TGTGCCAGCAGCCAAGAAAGGACTAGCGGGTGGGGAGAGACCCAGTACTTC. Its translation is CASSQERTSGWGETQYF.